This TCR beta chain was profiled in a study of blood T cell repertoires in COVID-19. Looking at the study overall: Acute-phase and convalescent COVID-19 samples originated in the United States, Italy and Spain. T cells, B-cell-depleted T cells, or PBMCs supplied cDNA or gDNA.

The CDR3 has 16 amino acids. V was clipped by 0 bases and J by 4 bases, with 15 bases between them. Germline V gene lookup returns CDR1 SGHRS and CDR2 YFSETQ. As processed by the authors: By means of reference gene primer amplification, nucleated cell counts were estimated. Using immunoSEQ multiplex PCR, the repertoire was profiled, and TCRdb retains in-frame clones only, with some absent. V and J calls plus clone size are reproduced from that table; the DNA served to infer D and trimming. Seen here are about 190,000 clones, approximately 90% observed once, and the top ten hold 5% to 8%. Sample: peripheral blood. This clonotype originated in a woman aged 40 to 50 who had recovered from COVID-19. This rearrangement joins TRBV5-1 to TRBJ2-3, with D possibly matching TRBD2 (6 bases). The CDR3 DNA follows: TGCGCCAGCAGCTTGGGGCAGTGGCGGGACGCAGATACGCAGTATTTT. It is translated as CASSLGQWRDADTQYF.